This T cell receptor (beta chain) appears in the sequencing data of a study of T cells in Graves' hyperthyroidism and ophthalmopathy. Study-wide results and limits: Among thyroid clonotypes expanded above 0.001, most also appeared in blood.

Ophthalmopathy patients all had a Clinical Activity Score of at least 3, a NOSPECS grade of at least 4 and disease under 3 months old. Fresh 10 ml peripheral blood yielded PBMCs. This clonotype was counted ten times or more. Antigen unknown. This CDR3 region has 12 residues. With V trimmed by 5 bases and J by 10 bases, 6 bases remained unmatched. Germline V gene lookup returns CDR1 PRHDT and CDR2 FYEKMQ (reference sequence). TCR beta CDR3 regions were amplified from RNA. The primer set for the first-round RT-PCR of the TCR CDR3 was HTBI. In TCRdb, the multiplex PCR reads were re-called with MiXCR into one record per CDR3 protein. This table has roughly 560,000 distinct CDR3 sequences, roughly 14% appearing once.

The specimen was blood. This chain joins TRBV13 and TRBJ1-1; TRBD1 agrees at 8 bases. This receptor was taken from a woman aged 40 to 50 with Graves' ophthalmopathy. The CDR3 sequence is CASSGTGGVAFF. CDR3 sequence (DNA): TGTGCCAGCAGCGGCACAGGGGGGGTAGCTTTCTTT.